This is a list of T cell receptor beta chains from one sample in a study of immune evolution from preneoplasia to lung adenocarcinoma. Measured with immunoSEQ multiplex PCR; TCRdb has only the in-frame clones, and not every one. The sample has roughly 9,000 clones, around 85% seen once. Specimen: FFPE minimally invasive lung adenocarcinoma tissue. These receptors came from a donor aged 70 or over with lung adenocarcinoma. Both conserved end residues are part of each CDR3. A D gene is named only where the DNA matches it firmly. Some rows have no size entry. The others give once, few or many, or a class for an expanded clone.

V gene	clone size	D gene	J gene	CDR3 protein	CDR3 DNA
TRBV9	.	.	TRBJ2-1	CASSVAGGGHSNEQFF	TGTGCCAGCAGCGTAGCAGGTGGGGGCCATTCCAATGAGCAGTTCTTC
TRBV7-8	.	.	TRBJ2-7	CASSLSRNYEQYF	TGTGCCAGCAGCTTATCCCGAAACTACGAGCAGTACTTC
TRBV30	.	.	TRBJ1-3	CATTRGISGNTIYF	TGTGCCACAACCCGAGGGATCTCTGGAAACACCATATATTTT
TRBV6-1	.	TRBD1	TRBJ2-1	CASSDPGQGHNEQFF	TGTGCCAGCAGTGACCCGGGACAGGGCCACAATGAGCAGTTCTTC
TRBV7-9	.	.	TRBJ2-7	CASSLTGYEQYF	TGTGCCAGCAGCTTAACGGGCTACGAGCAGTACTTC
TRBV27	.	.	TRBJ2-1	CASGEGSSYNEQFF	TGTGCCAGCGGAGAGGGGAGCTCCTACAATGAGCAGTTCTTC
TRBV19	.	.	TRBJ1-2	CASSDIDRNYGYTF	TGTGCCAGTAGTGACATCGACAGGAACTATGGCTACACCTTC
TRBV5-4	.	.	TRBJ1-1	CASSLSRANTEAFF	TGTGCCAGCAGCTTGTCCAGGGCGAACACTGAAGCTTTCTTT
TRBV5-1	.	TRBD2	TRBJ2-2	CASRDLAGGSGGELFF	TGCGCCAGCAGGGACCTAGCGGGAGGGTCCGGCGGGGAGCTGTTTTTT
TRBV18	.	.	TRBJ2-3	CASSPQGLGTDTQYF	TGTGCCAGCTCACCACAGGGGTTGGGCACAGATACGCAGTATTTT
TRBV28	.	.	TRBJ1-6	CASSLGVGNSPLHF	TGTGCCAGCAGTTTGGGGGTGGGAAATTCACCCCTCCACTTT
TRBV6-5	.	.	TRBJ2-7	CASSYSGGEREQYF	TGTGCCAGCAGTTACTCTGGGGGAGAGCGGGAGCAGTACTTC
TRBV28	.	TRBD1	TRBJ1-2	CASTGTGASYGYTF	TGTGCCAGCACCGGAACAGGGGCCAGCTATGGCTACACCTTC
TRBV5-4	.	.	TRBJ1-1	CASSLQGSPEAFF	TGTGCCAGCAGCCTACAGGGTAGTCCTGAAGCTTTCTTT
TRBV7-9	.	.	TRBJ1-5	CASSLSNQPQHF	TGTGCCAGCAGCCTATCAAATCAGCCCCAGCATTTT
TRBV6-1	once	TRBD1	TRBJ1-5	CASSPTGGHQPQHF	TGTGCCAGCAGTCCGACAGGGGGGCATCAGCCCCAGCATTTT
TRBV30	.	.	TRBJ2-3	CAWRYNTDTQYF	TGTGCCTGGAGATATAACACAGATACGCAGTATTTT
TRBV28	.	.	TRBJ1-1	CASSPVIGEAFF	TGTGCCAGCAGCCCCGTGATTGGTGAAGCTTTCTTT
TRBV6-4	.	TRBD2	TRBJ2-1	CASSEHPGGGYNEQFF	TGTGCCAGCAGTGAGCATCCGGGGGGAGGGTACAATGAGCAGTTCTTC
TRBV18	.	TRBD1	TRBJ2-3	CASSPLQGARADTQYF	TGTGCCAGCTCACCGCTACAGGGGGCGCGGGCAGATACGCAGTATTTT
TRBV9	.	.	TRBJ2-2	CASSPLGALSTGELFF	TGTGCCAGCAGCCCCCTCGGTGCCCTATCCACCGGGGAGCTGTTTTTT
TRBV5-6	.	.	TRBJ1-3	CASSPRWWTSGNTIYF	TGTGCCAGCAGCCCCCGATGGTGGACAAGCGGAAACACCATATATTTT
TRBV5-6	.	.	TRBJ2-7	CASSLVGYEQYF	TGTGCCAGCAGCTTGGTAGGGTACGAGCAGTACTTC
TRBV14	.	TRBD2	TRBJ2-1	CASSQSSGRRDEQFF	TGTGCCAGCAGCCAATCTAGCGGGAGGAGAGATGAGCAGTTCTTC
TRBV5-6	few	TRBD1	TRBJ2-5	CASSLYSGTGATQYF	TGTGCCAGCAGCTTGTATAGCGGGACAGGGGCTACCCAGTACTTC
TRBV14	.	.	TRBJ2-1	CASSQDPAGLFF	TGTGCCAGCAGCCAAGATCCAGCGGGCTTGTTCTTC
TRBV28	.	TRBD1	TRBJ1-2	CASSSGQGAWGYTF	TGTGCCAGCAGTTCAGGACAGGGGGCTTGGGGCTACACCTTC
TRBV13	.	.	TRBJ1-4	CASSLGAAQNEKLFF	TGTGCCAGCAGCTTAGGAGCAGCTCAAAATGAAAAACTGTTTTTT
TRBV11-2	once	.	TRBJ2-1	CASSLVADFQSTYNEQFF	TGTGCCAGCAGCTTAGTGGCGGACTTCCAGAGTACGTACAATGAGCAGTTCTTC
TRBV5-1	.	.	TRBJ1-2	CASSPRSGTYGYTF	TGCGCCAGCAGCCCGCGATCGGGGACGTATGGCTACACCTTC
TRBV4-1	.	.	TRBJ2-3	CASSPYGTDTDTQYF	TGCGCCAGCAGCCCTTACGGGACCGACACAGATACGCAGTATTTT
TRBV2	.	.	TRBJ1-5	CASRELLSNQPQHF	TGTGCCAGCAGGGAGCTCCTTAGCAATCAGCCCCAGCATTTT
TRBV6-1	once	.	TRBJ1-1	CASILSENTEAFF	TGTGCCAGCATTCTGAGTGAGAACACTGAAGCTTTCTTT
TRBV9	.	.	TRBJ2-3	CASSKEGALDTQYF	TGTGCCAGCAGCAAGGAGGGGGCGTTGGATACGCAGTATTTT
TRBV28	once	.	TRBJ2-2	CASSPTVGELFF	TGTGCCAGCAGTCCCACGGTCGGGGAGCTGTTTTTT
TRBV27	.	.	TRBJ2-3	CASSLKGPWIGDTQYF	TGTGCCAGCAGTTTAAAGGGACCCTGGATCGGAGATACGCAGTATTTT
TRBV6-1	.	TRBD2	TRBJ2-2	CASSGTSGSNTGELFF	TGTGCCAGCAGTGGGACTAGCGGATCGAACACCGGGGAGCTGTTTTTT
TRBV5-1	once	.	TRBJ1-3	CASSAGLSGNTIYF	TGCGCCAGCAGTGCAGGCCTCTCTGGAAACACCATATATTTT
TRBV4-1	.	TRBD2	TRBJ2-1	CASSFYPGLAVNNEQFF	TGCGCCAGCAGCTTCTATCCGGGACTAGCGGTTAACAATGAGCAGTTCTTC
TRBV7-2	.	.	TRBJ2-7	CASSVRTGAVYEQYF	TGTGCCAGCAGCGTTAGAACCGGGGCTGTCTACGAGCAGTACTTC
TRBV25-1	.	TRBD1	TRBJ2-2	CASSDRQGTTGELFF	TGTGCCAGCAGTGATCGACAGGGGACGACCGGGGAGCTGTTTTTT
TRBV28	once	.	TRBJ2-7	CASSRGEGRGVPSYEQYF	TGTGCCAGCAGCCGAGGCGAGGGCCGGGGAGTGCCCTCCTACGAGCAGTACTTC
TRBV4-1	once	.	TRBJ2-2	CASSQEGGVPTGELFF	TGCGCCAGCAGCCAGGAGGGTGGAGTGCCCACCGGGGAGCTGTTTTTT
TRBV18	few	TRBD1	TRBJ1-1	CASSLQGEAEAFF	TGTGCCAGCTCACTACAGGGGGAAGCTGAAGCTTTCTTT
TRBV13	.	TRBD1	TRBJ2-7	CASSRDRIQGATYEQYF	TGTGCCAGCAGCCGGGACAGGATACAAGGGGCTACCTACGAGCAGTACTTC
TRBV10-3	.	.	TRBJ2-7	CATTSGQAYEQYF	TGTGCCACCACCAGCGGGCAAGCCTACGAGCAGTACTTC
TRBV9	.	.	TRBJ2-3	CASTPRTGSTDTQYF	TGTGCCAGCACCCCACGGACGGGGAGCACAGATACGCAGTATTTT